One and the same sample provided the 31 T cell receptor beta chains below, sequenced in a study of blood T cell repertoires in COVID-19. Repertoires were generated with immunoSEQ multiplex PCR, while TCRdb's copy carries only in-frame clones and drops some. The repertoire holds roughly 230,000 clones, with about 86% as singletons. Sequenced input: peripheral blood. The receptor set was obtained from a man aged 50 to 60 with active or convalescent COVID-19.

This chain connects TRBV19 to TRBJ2-1, with 14 bases that match TRBD2. Trimming took 5 bases from V and 6 from J; bases not matched to a gene: 3. The CDR3 spans 15 residues. In germline, CDR1 is LNHDA, CDR2 SQIVND (reference sequence). The CDR3 reads CASSPTSGGANEQFF. CDR3 bases: TGTGCCAGTAGTCCGACTAGCGGGGGGGCCAATGAGCAGTTCTTC.

The chain links TRBV7-9 to TRBJ2-7; D unresolved. The germline gives CDR1 SEHNR, CDR2 FQNEAQ (reference sequence). Trimming took off 5 bases at V and 6 bases at J, with 14 bases between the two ends. The CDR3 consists of 13 residues. CDR3 in amino acids: CASSPQLTREQYF. CDR3 nucleotides: TGTGCCAGCAGCCCGCAACTCACTCGCGAGCAGTACTTC.

The chain has TRBV4-1 and TRBJ2-3, with unresolved D. The CDR3 sequence is 13 residues long. The V end lost 2 bases, the J end lost 8 bases, and 11 bases lay between the germline ends. The germline V gene encodes CDR1 MGHRA and CDR2 YSYEKL. Here the CDR3 DNA reads TGCGCCAGCAGCCAATACCGAGGTGGTACGCAGTATTTT. Its protein is CASSQYRGGTQYF.

The chain recombines TRBV6-6 with TRBJ1-5; D is perhaps TRBD1 (5 bases). Germline V gene sequence: CDR1 MNHNY, CDR2 SVGAGI (reference sequence). Trimming removed 8 bases at V and 3 bases at J, with 14 bases between. The CDR3 is made up of 14 amino acids. CDR3 sequence reads: CASGGGLHNQPQHF. CDR3 nucleotides: TGTGCCAGCGGGGGGGGACTGCACAATCAGCCCCAGCATTTT.

This clone was seen a few times. V usage is TRBV12-3 or TRBV12-4 and J usage is TRBJ1-6, with D maybe TRBD1 (6 bases). There are 13 residues in the CDR3. V was clipped by 6 bases and J by 7 bases, with 10 bases between them. CDR3 coding DNA: TGTGCCAGCAGATGGGGGCGCAATTCACCCCTCCACTTT. Amino acid sequence: CASRWGRNSPLHF.

The chain recombines TRBV18 with TRBJ2-3, with 10 bases that match TRBD2. With 6 bases clipped from V and 2 bases from J, the junction kept 11 bases outside the gene matches. Per the germline V gene, CDR1 is KGHSH and CDR2 is LQKENI. The length of the CDR3 is 17 residues. This CDR3 is CASSRPSGGVSTDTQYF. DNA for the CDR3: TGTGCCAGCTCGCGCCCTAGCGGGGGCGTGTCCACAGATACGCAGTATTTT.

This chain uses TRBV30 with TRBJ2-7, with 8 bases fitting TRBD1. V shed 3 bases and J 4 bases; nucleotides not matched to a gene: 8. Germline V gene lookup returns CDR1 GTSNPN and CDR2 SVGIG (reference sequence). This CDR3 comprises 14 residues. In nucleotides, the CDR3 is TGTGCCTGGAGGACCGGGACAGGAAATTACGAGCAGTACTTC. Its translation is CAWRTGTGNYEQYF.

The V and J genes are TRBV2 and TRBJ2-6; TRBD2 is a possible D gene (5 bases). V was cut by 2 bases and J by 2 bases, with 7 bases left in between. The CDR3 has 15 amino acids. From germline, CDR1 is SNHLY and CDR2 FYNNEI. DNA of the CDR3: TGTGCCAGCAGTGAATGGGAGACTGGGGCCAACGTCCTGACTTTC. This gives the protein CASSEWETGANVLTF.

CDR3 in amino acids: CAWSFSLRQGERGYTF. In DNA, the CDR3 is TGTGCCTGGAGTTTCAGTCTCCGACAGGGGGAAAGGGGCTACACCTTC. This chain uses TRBV30 with TRBJ1-2; 9 nucleotides match TRBD1. The CDR3 runs 16 residues. CDR1 and CDR2 (germline): GTSNPN, SVGIG (reference sequence). V dropped 2 bases and J dropped 8; count of bases not matched to a gene: 15.

The chain joins TRBV30 to TRBJ1-6, with 8 nucleotides matching TRBD1. Germline CDR1 GTSNPN, CDR2 SVGIG (reference sequence). The CDR3 spans 15 residues. The V segment lost 1 base and the J segment 9 bases; nucleotides outside the gene matches: 8. Written as DNA, the CDR3 is TGTGCCTGGAGTGGACGGACAGGGCCGGGTTCACCCCTCCACTTT. Its translation: CAWSGRTGPGSPLHF.

The CDR3 region is CASSRDRNEKLFF. The CDR3 DNA follows: TGTGCCAGCAGCCGGGACAGGAATGAAAAACTGTTTTTT. The chain carries TRBV12-3 or TRBV12-4 and TRBJ1-4, with 8 bases that match TRBD1. Losses at the gene ends were 6 bases for V and 5 bases for J; bases not matched to a gene: 2. The CDR3 runs 13 residues.

This chain joins TRBV28 and TRBJ1-1, with 7 bases aligning to TRBD1. In germline, CDR1 is MDHEN, CDR2 SYDVKM. This CDR3 has 14 amino acids. V shed 3 bases and J 5 bases; nucleotides not matched to a gene: 6. The CDR3 loop reads CASSLDPRGTEAFF. The CDR3 coding sequence is TGTGCCAGCAGTTTGGATCCCAGGGGGACTGAAGCTTTCTTT.

The V gene is TRBV19, the J gene TRBJ1-5; tentative D call: TRBD1 (5 bases). The CDR3 is 14 amino acids. V lost 4 bases, J lost 7 bases, and 14 bases lay in between. Looked up from germline, CDR1 is LNHDA and CDR2 is SQIVND (reference sequence). The CDR3 is CASSTQDIGQPQHF. DNA of the CDR3: TGTGCCAGTAGTACCCAGGACATTGGGCAGCCCCAGCATTTT.

V usage is TRBV3-1 (or the pseudogene TRBV3-2) and J usage is TRBJ2-7; D is unclear. The V gene lost 1 base and the J gene lost 7 bases, with 11 bases spanning the gap. CDR3 length: 13 residues. Germline V gene sequence: CDR1 LGHDT, CDR2 YNNKEL (reference sequence). The DNA of the CDR3 is TGTGCCAGCAGCCAAGTCCCCTCCGGGGAGCAGTACTTC. Encoded protein: CASSQVPSGEQYF.

This clone appeared many times. This chain links TRBV4-2 with TRBJ1-6; no clear D gene. The germline V and J ends were trimmed by 0 bases and 0 bases, with 6 bases remaining between them. The CDR3 sequence is 16 residues long. The germline gives CDR1 LGHNA, CDR2 YNFKEQ. The CDR3 nucleotides are TGTGCCAGCAGCCAAGAGGAGCGCTCCTATAATTCACCCCTCCACTTT. It encodes CASSQEERSYNSPLHF.

V usage is TRBV19 and J usage is TRBJ1-4; 7 bases are a match to TRBD1. The CDR3 length is 12 residues. Trimming at V came to 6 bases and at J to 7 bases, leaving 2 bases not matched to a gene. Germline-derived CDR1 and CDR2 are LNHDA and SQIVND (reference sequence). The CDR3 nucleotides read TGTGCCAGTAGCCGGACAGGTGAAAAACTGTTTTTT. Protein: CASSRTGEKLFF.

The V and J genes are TRBV28 and TRBJ2-4; 11 positions agree with TRBD1. This CDR3 has 17 residues. Germline V CDR1 and CDR2: MDHEN, SYDVKM. The V gene end was trimmed by 2 bases and the J gene end by 3 bases; junction bases not matched to a gene: 6. The CDR3 region has the DNA TGTGCCAGCAGTTTAGAGGGGACAGGGGGTGTCAAAAACATTCAGTACTTC. It specifies CASSLEGTGGVKNIQYF. The whole variable domain, filled in from reference TRBV28 and TRBJ2-4, reads DVKVTQSSRYLVKRTGEKVFLECVQDMDHENMFWYRQDPGLGLRLIYFSYDVKMKEKGDIPEGYSVSREKKERFSLILESASTNQTSMYLCASSLEGTGGVKNIQYFGAGTRLSVL.

V usage is TRBV10-3 and J usage is TRBJ1-3; D remains unclear. In germline, CDR1 is ENHRY, CDR2 SYGVKD. The V end lost 8 bases, the J end lost 6 bases, and 20 bases lay between the germline ends. The CDR3 is made up of 15 amino acids. CDR3: CAISSPRAPTNTIYF. The CDR3 DNA follows: TGTGCCATCTCTTCGCCCCGCGCCCCCACAAACACCATATATTTT.

The CDR3 sequence is CASSLSTRGTDTQYF. The CDR3 bases are TGTGCCAGCAGCCTAAGTACCCGGGGCACAGATACGCAGTATTTT. The genes are TRBV7-8 and TRBJ2-3, with D unresolved. The CDR3 totals 15 residues. The germline V gene has CDR1 SGHVS and CDR2 FQNEAQ. The V end was cut by 5 bases, the J end by 1 base, with 13 bases between.

The gene calls are TRBV12-3 or TRBV12-4 and TRBJ1-4; D unresolved. The CDR3 sequence is 12 residues long. Trimming removed 6 bases from V and 6 bases from J, with 8 bases in between. The CDR3 sequence is CASRASDEKLFF. Written as DNA, the CDR3 is TGTGCCAGCAGAGCCTCGGATGAAAAACTGTTTTTT.

The rearrangement links TRBV7-8 to TRBJ2-3; a weak D match, TRBD2 (7 bases). There are 16 residues in the CDR3. V lost 7 bases to trimming and J lost 4 bases, with 21 bases between them. The germline V gene has CDR1 SGHVS and CDR2 FQNEAQ. In DNA, the CDR3 is TGTGCCAGCACCATGATGGGTCGGGGGGCTGCAGATACGCAGTATTTT. It is translated as CASTMMGRGAADTQYF.

The rearrangement links TRBV7-3 to TRBJ2-2; 10 bases fit TRBD1. CDR3 size: 14 residues. The germline gives CDR1 SGHTA, CDR2 FQGTGA. The V and J ends lost 5 bases and 7 bases, in that order; junction bases with no gene match: 4. The CDR3 DNA is TGTGCCAGCAGCAAGGACAGGGGGTGCGGGGAGCTGTTTTTT. The encoded protein is CASSKDRGCGELFF.

The V and J genes are TRBV3-1 (or the pseudogene TRBV3-2) and TRBJ2-3; possible D gene TRBD1, 5 bases. Germline values: CDR1 LGHDT, CDR2 YNNKEL (reference sequence). Trimming pared 4 bases from V and 6 bases from J, leaving 14 bases between. The CDR3 has 14 residues. CDR3 in DNA: TGTGCCAGCAGCCCGTCGACAGTCCAGGATACGCAGTATTTT. It specifies CASSPSTVQDTQYF.

The rearrangement uses TRBV11-2 and TRBJ1-1; 7 bases align to TRBD1. The germline gives CDR1 SGHAT, CDR2 FQNNGV. The CDR3 runs to 16 residues. The V and J ends lost 3 bases and 1 base, in that order; junction bases with no gene match: 8. CDR3: CASSFHRGSRNTEAFF. CDR3 DNA: TGTGCCAGCAGCTTCCACAGGGGATCCAGGAACACTGAAGCTTTCTTT.

The chain is built from TRBV7-9 and TRBJ1-4; tentatively, D is TRBD1 (5 bases). This CDR3 is built from 15 residues. V was clipped by 5 bases and J by 5 bases, with 15 bases between them. Germline values: CDR1 SEHNR, CDR2 FQNEAQ (reference sequence). CDR3 sequence reads: CASSPRQRPNEKLFF. CDR3 nucleotides: TGTGCCAGCAGCCCCCGACAGCGCCCAAATGAAAAACTGTTTTTT.

J is TRBJ1-1 and V is TRBV4-2; D uncertain. CDR3 size: 14 residues. Trimming cost V 4 bases and J 4 bases, with 13 bases left between them. Per germline, CDR1 LGHNA and CDR2 YNFKEQ. The CDR3 coding sequence is TGTGCCAGCAGCCGCCTCACCCAGGTCACTGAAGCTTTCTTT. This translates into CASSRLTQVTEAFF.

This clone was seen repeatedly, ten times or more. This rearrangement joins TRBV4-1 to TRBJ1-5; the D gene is possibly TRBD1 (6 bases). This CDR3 has 14 residues. V was pared by 2 bases and J by 4 bases, with 9 bases between. Per the germline V gene, CDR1 is MGHRA and CDR2 is YSYEKL. The CDR3 bases are TGCGCCAGCAGCCAAAGGGACAAAAATCAGCCCCAGCATTTT. This gives the protein CASSQRDKNQPQHF.

This clone has only one observation. This chain joins TRBV28 and TRBJ1-5; TRBD1 is a possible D gene (5 bases). V lost 5 bases, J lost 2 bases, and 19 bases lay in between. The CDR3 is made up of 17 amino acids. Germline V gives CDR1 MDHEN, CDR2 SYDVKM. This chain's CDR3 is CASSLPPGWGGNQPQHF. The CDR3 DNA reads TGTGCCAGCAGTCTCCCTCCAGGGTGGGGGGGCAATCAGCCCCAGCATTTT.

This clone has only a few counts. The chain employs TRBV30 and TRBJ1-2; TRBD1 aligns across 8 bases. After removal of 4 bases from V and 5 bases from J, the junction contained 9 bases not matched to a gene. Germline V gene sequence: CDR1 GTSNPN, CDR2 SVGIG (reference sequence). This CDR3 is built from 14 residues. The CDR3 protein is CAWNGQGAIYGYTF. CDR3 bases: TGTGCCTGGAATGGACAGGGAGCGATTTATGGCTACACCTTC.

A note on this clone: This CDR3 is also generated by other DNA sequences in the sample. V and J are TRBV29-1 and TRBJ2-7; no firm D call. Trimming cost V 6 bases and J 2 bases, with 8 bases left between them. CDR1 is SQVTM and CDR2 is ANQGSEA in the germline V gene. The CDR3 totals 11 residues. The CDR3 DNA reads as TGCAGCGTATCAGACACCTACGAGCAGTACTTC. Its protein product is CSVSDTYEQYF.

The V and J genes are TRBV5-1 and TRBJ2-1, with 10 bases aligning to TRBD2. The trim removed 1 base at V and 6 bases at J, leaving 10 bases unmatched. The CDR3 consists of 17 residues. Germline CDR1 and CDR2: SGHRS and YFSETQ. CDR3 in DNA: TGCGCCAGCAGCTTGTCCCTGCTAGCGGGGGTCACCAATGAGCAGTTCTTC. Encoded protein: CASSLSLLAGVTNEQFF. The entire variable domain, with the rest obtained from reference TRBV5-1 and TRBJ2-1, is as follows: KAGVTQTPRYLIKTRGQQVTLSCSPISGHRSVSWYQQTPGQGLQFLFEYFSETQRNKGNFPGRFSGRQFSNSRSEMNVSTLELGDSALYLCASSLSLLAGVTNEQFFGPGTRLTVL.